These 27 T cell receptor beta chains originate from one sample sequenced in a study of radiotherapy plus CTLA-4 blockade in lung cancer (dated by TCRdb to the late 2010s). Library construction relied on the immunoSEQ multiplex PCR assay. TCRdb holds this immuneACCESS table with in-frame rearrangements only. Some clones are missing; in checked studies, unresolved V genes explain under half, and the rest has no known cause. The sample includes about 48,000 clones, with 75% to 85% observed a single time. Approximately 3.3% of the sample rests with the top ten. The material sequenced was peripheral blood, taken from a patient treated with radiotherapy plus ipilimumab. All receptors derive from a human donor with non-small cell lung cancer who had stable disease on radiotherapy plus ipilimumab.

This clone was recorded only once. DNA for the CDR3: TGTGCCAGCAGCTTACAGCGGACGGACTATGGCTACACCTTC. Its translation: CASSLQRTDYGYTF. The rearrangement uses TRBV7-2 and TRBJ1-2; D not certain. The CDR3 extends over 14 amino acids. The V end lost 2 bases, the J end lost 3 bases, and 10 bases lay between the germline ends. CDR1 SGHTA and CDR2 FQGNSA come from the germline V gene.

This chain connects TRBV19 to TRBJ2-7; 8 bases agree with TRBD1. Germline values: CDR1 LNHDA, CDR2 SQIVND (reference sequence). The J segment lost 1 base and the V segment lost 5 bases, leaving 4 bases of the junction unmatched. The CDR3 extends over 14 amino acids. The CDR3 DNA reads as TGTGCCAGTAGTGCCCGGGACAGGTCCTACGAGCAGTACTTC. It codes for CASSARDRSYEQYF.

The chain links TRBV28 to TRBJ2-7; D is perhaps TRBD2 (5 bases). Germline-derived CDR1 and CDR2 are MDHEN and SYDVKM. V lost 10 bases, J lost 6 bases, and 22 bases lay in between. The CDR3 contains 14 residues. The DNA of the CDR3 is TGTGCCACCACGGAGAACGAGGGTTGGGGCGAGCAGTACTTC. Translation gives CATTENEGWGEQYF.

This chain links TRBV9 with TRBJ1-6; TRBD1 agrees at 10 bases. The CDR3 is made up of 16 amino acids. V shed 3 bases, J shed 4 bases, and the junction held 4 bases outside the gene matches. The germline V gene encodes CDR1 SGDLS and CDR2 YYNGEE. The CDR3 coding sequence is TGTGCCAGCAGCGCGACAGGGGGCTATTATAATTCACCCCTCCACTTT. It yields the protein CASSATGGYYNSPLHF.

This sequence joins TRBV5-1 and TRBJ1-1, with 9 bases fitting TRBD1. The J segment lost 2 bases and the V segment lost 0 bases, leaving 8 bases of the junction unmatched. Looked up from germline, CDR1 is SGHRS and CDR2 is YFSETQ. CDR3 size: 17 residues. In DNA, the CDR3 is TGCGCCAGCAGCTTGGCCCTGGGACAGGGAGGCAACACTGAAGCTTTCTTT. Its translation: CASSLALGQGGNTEAFF. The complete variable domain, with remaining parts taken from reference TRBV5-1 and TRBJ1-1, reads KAGVTQTPRYLIKTRGQQVTLSCSPISGHRSVSWYQQTPGQGLQFLFEYFSETQRNKGNFPGRFSGRQFSNSRSEMNVSTLELGDSALYLCASSLALGQGGNTEAFFGQGTRLTVV.

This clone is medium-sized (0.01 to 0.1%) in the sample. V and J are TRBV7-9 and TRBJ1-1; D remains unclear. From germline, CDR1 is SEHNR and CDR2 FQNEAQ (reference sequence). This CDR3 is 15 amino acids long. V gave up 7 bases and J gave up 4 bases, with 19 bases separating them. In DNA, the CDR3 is TGTGCCAGCACCAAGGCAGTACGCTCGGGCACTGAAGCTTTCTTT. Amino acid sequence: CASTKAVRSGTEAFF.

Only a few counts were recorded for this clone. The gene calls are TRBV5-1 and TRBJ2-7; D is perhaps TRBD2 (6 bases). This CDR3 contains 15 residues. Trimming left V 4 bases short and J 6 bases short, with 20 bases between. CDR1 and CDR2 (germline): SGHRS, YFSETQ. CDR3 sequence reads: CASSRSGTSGGEQYF. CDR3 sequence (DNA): TGCGCCAGCAGCCGATCCGGGACTTCGGGTGGCGAGCAGTACTTC.

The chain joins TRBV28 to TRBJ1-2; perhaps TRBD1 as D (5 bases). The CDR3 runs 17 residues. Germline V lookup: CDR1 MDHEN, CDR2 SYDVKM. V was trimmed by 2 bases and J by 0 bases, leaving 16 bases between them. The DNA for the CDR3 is TGTGCCAGCAGTTTAGTGGGCAGGGCCCTCTCTAACTATGGCTACACCTTC. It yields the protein CASSLVGRALSNYGYTF.

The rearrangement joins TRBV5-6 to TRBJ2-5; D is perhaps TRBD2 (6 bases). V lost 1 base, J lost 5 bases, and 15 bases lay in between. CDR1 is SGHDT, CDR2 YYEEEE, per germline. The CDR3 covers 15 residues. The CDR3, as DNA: TGTGCCAGCAGCTTGCAGCGGGCAGGTTGGGAGACCCAGTACTTC. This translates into CASSLQRAGWETQYF. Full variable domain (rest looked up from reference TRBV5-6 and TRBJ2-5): DAGVTQSPTHLIKTRGQQVTLRCSPKSGHDTVSWYQQALGQGPQFIFQYYEEEERQRGNFPDRFSGHQFPNYSSELNVNALLLGDSALYLCASSLQRAGWETQYFGPGTRLLVL.

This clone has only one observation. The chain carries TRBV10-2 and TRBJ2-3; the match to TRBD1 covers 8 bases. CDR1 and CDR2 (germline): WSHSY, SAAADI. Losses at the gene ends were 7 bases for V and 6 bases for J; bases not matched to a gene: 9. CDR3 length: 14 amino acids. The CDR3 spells CASTRDRWADTQYF. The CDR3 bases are TGCGCCAGCACCCGGGACAGGTGGGCGGATACGCAGTATTTT.

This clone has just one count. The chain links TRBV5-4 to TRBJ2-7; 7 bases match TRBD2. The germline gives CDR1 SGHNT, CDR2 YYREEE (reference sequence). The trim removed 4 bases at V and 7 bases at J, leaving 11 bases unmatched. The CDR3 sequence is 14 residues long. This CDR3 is CASSPGGLGREQYF. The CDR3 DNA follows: TGTGCCAGCAGCCCGGGAGGCCTCGGGAGGGAGCAGTACTTC. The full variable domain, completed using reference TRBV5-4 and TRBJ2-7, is ETGVTQSPTHLIKTRGQQVTLRCSSQSGHNTVSWYQQALGQGPQFIFQYYREEENGRGNFPPRFSGLQFPNYSSELNVNALELDDSALYLCASSPGGLGREQYFGPGTRLTVT.

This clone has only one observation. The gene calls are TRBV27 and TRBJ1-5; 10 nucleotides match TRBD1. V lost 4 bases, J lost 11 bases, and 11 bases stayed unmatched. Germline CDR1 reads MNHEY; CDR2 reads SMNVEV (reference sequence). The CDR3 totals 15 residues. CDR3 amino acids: CASSSDRGGNSAQHF. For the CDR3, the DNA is TGTGCCAGCAGTTCGGACAGGGGGGGCAATTCGGCCCAGCATTTT.

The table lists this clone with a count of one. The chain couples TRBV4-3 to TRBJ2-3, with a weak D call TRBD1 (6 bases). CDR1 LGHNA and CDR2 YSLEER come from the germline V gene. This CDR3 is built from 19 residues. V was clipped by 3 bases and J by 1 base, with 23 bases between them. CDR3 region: CASSQDLPTGLRRTDTQYF. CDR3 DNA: TGCGCCAGCAGCCAGGATCTTCCGACAGGCCTCAGGCGCACAGATACGCAGTATTTT.

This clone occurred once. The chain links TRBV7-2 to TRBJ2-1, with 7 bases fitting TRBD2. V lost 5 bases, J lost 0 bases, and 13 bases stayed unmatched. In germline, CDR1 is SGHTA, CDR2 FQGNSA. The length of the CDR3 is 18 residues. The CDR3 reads CASSETLAGSSSYNEQFF. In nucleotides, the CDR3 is TGTGCCAGCAGCGAAACCTTAGCGGGCTCGAGCTCCTACAATGAGCAGTTCTTC.

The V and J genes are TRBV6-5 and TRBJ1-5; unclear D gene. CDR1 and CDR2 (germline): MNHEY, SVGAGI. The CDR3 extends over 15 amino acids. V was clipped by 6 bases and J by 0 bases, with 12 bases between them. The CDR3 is CASRMTGYSNQPQHF. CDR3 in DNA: TGTGCCAGCAGGATGACGGGTTATAGCAATCAGCCCCAGCATTTT.

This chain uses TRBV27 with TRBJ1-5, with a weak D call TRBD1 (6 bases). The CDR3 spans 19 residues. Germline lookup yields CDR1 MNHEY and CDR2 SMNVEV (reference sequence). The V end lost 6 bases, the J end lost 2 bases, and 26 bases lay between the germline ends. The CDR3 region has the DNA TGTGCCAGCAGGGACCCTCCCCCGGGACAACGTATAGGCAATCAGCCCCAGCATTTT. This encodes CASRDPPPGQRIGNQPQHF.

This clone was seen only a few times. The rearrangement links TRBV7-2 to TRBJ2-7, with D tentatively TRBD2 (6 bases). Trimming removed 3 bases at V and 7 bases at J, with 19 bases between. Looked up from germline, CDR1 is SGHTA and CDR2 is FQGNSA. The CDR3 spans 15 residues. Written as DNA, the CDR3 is TGTGCCAGCAGCTTGCAGGCGGGATCCCTAGGAGAGCAGTACTTC. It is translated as CASSLQAGSLGEQYF.

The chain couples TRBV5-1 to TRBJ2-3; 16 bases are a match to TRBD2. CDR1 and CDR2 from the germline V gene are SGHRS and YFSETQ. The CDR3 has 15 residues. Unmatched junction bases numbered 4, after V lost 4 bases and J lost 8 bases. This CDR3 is CASSPGTSGRGTQYF. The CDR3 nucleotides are TGCGCCAGCAGCCCAGGGACTAGCGGGAGGGGTACGCAGTATTTT.

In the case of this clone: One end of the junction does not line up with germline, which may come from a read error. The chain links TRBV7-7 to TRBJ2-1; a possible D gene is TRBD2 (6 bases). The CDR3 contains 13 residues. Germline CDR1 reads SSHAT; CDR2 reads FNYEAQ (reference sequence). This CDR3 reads CASSTGLDNEQFF. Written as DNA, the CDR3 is TGTGCTAGCAGCACGGGACTTGATAATGAGCAGTTCTTC.

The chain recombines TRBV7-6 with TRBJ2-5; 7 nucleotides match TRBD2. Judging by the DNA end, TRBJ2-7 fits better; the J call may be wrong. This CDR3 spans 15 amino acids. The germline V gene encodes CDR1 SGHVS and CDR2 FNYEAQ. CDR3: CASSPDRGSSYEQYF. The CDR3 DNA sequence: TGTGCCAGCAGCCCAGATCGCGGGAGCTCCTACGAGCAGTACTTC.

Here the CDR3 reads CASSFRQGGIGYGYTF. The CDR3 DNA sequence: TGTGCCAGCAGCTTCCGACAGGGGGGAATTGGCTATGGCTACACCTTC. V and J are TRBV7-9 and TRBJ1-2; 9 nucleotides agree with TRBD1. The CDR3 is made up of 16 amino acids. Germline values: CDR1 SEHNR, CDR2 FQNEAQ (reference sequence). Unmatched junction bases numbered 9, after V lost 3 bases and J lost 4 bases.

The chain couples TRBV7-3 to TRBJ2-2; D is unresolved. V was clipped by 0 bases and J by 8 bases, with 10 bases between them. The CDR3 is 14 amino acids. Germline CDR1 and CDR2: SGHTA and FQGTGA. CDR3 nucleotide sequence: TGTGCCAGCAGCTTAACGGCGACAATTGGGGAGCTGTTTTTT. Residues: CASSLTATIGELFF.

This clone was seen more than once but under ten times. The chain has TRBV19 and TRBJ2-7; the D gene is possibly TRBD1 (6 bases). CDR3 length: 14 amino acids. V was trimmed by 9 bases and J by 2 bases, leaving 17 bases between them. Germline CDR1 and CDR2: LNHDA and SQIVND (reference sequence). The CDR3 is CARLYPGQTYEQYF. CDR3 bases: TGTGCCAGACTTTATCCGGGACAAACCTACGAGCAGTACTTC.

The CDR3 loop reads CASSRILADKVEQFF. CDR3 DNA: TGTGCCAGCAGTAGGATACTAGCGGACAAGGTGGAGCAGTTCTTC. The chain links TRBV13 to TRBJ2-1, with 8 bases aligning to TRBD2. Looked up from germline, CDR1 is PRHDT and CDR2 is FYEKMQ (reference sequence). V dropped 6 bases and J dropped 10; count of bases not matched to a gene: 14. The CDR3 consists of 15 residues.

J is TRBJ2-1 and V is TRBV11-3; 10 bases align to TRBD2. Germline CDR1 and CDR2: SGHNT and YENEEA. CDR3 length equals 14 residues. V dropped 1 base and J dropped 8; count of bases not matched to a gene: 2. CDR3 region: CASSLASGRDEQFF. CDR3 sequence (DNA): TGTGCCAGCAGCTTAGCTAGCGGGAGAGATGAGCAGTTCTTC.

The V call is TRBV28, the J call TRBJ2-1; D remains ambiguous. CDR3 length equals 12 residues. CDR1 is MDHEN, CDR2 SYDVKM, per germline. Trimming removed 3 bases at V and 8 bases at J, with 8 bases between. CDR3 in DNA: TGTGCCAGCAGTTTGCCCAGTTATGAGCAGTTCTTC. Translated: CASSLPSYEQFF.

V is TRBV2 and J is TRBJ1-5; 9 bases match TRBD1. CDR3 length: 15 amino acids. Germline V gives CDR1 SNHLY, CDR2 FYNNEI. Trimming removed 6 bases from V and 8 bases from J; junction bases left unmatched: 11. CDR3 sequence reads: CASSEPRTGEKPQHF. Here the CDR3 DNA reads TGTGCCAGCAGCGAACCTCGGACAGGGGAAAAGCCCCAGCATTTT.